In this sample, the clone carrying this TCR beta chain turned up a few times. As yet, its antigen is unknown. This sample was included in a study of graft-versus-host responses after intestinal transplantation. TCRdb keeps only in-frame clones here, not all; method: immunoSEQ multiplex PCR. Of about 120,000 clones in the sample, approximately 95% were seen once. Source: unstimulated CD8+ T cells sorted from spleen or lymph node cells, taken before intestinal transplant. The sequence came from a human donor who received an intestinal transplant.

The CDR3 region has the DNA TGCGCCAGCAGCCCGGGGGGGGAGGGGAGCTCCTACGAGCAGTACTTC. Translation: CASSPGGEGSSYEQYF. The rearrangement links TRBV4-3 to TRBJ2-7, with 8 bases aligning to TRBD2. Losses at the gene ends were 4 bases for V and 0 bases for J; bases not matched to a gene: 8. CDR1 and CDR2 (germline): LGHNA, YSLEER. CDR3 length equals 16 residues.